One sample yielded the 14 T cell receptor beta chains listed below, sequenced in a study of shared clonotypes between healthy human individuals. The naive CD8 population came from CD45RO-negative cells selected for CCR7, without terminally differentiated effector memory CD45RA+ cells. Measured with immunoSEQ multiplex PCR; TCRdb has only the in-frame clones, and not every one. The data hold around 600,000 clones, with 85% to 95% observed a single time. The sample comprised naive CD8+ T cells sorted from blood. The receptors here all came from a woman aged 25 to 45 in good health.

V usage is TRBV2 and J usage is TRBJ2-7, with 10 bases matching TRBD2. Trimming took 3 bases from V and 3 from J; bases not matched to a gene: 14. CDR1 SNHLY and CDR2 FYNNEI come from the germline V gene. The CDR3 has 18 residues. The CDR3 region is CASSDEAQLGLASYEQYF. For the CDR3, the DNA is TGTGCCAGCAGTGATGAGGCTCAGCTGGGACTAGCGAGCTACGAGCAGTACTTC. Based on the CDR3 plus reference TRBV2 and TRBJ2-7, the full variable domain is EPEVTQTPSHQVTQMGQEVILRCVPISNHLYFYWYRQILGQKVEFLVSFYNNEISEKSEIFDDQFSVERPDGSNFTLKIRSTKLEDSAMYFCASSDEAQLGLASYEQYFGPGTRLTVT.

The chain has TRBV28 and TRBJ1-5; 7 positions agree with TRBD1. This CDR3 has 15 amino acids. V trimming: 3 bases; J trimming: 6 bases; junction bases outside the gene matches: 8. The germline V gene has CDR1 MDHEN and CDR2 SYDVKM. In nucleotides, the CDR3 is TGTGCCAGCAGTTTCAGTACAGGGGTCGGTCAGCCCCAGCATTTT. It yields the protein CASSFSTGVGQPQHF.

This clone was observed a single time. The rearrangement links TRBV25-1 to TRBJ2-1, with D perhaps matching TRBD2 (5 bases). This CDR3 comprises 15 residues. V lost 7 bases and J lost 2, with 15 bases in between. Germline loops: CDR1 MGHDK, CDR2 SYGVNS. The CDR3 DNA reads TGTGCCAGCACGAACGTTGAGGGCCCCTACAATGAGCAGTTCTTC. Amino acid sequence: CASTNVEGPYNEQFF.

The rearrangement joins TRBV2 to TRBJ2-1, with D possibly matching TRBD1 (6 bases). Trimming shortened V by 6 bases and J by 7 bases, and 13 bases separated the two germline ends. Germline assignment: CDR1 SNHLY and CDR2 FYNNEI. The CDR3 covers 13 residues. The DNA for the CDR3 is TGTGCCAGCAGCCAGGGGAGTCTTAATGAGCAGTTCTTC. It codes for CASSQGSLNEQFF.

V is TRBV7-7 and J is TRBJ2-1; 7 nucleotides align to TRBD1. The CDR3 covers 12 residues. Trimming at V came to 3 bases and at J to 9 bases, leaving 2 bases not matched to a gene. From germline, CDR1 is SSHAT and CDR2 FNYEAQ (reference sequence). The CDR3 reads CASSFSGGEQFF. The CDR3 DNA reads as TGTGCCAGCAGCTTTTCAGGGGGTGAGCAGTTCTTC. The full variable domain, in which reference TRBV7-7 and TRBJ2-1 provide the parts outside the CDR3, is GAGVSQSPRYKVTKRGQDVTLRCDPISSHATLYWYQQALGQGPEFLTYFNYEAQPDKSGLPSDRFSAERPEGSISTLTIQRTEQRDSAMYRCASSFSGGEQFFGPGTRLTVL.

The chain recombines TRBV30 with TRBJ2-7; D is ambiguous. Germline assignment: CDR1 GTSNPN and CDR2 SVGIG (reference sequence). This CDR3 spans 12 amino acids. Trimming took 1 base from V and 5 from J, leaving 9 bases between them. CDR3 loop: CAWSEYNHEQYF. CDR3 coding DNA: TGTGCCTGGAGTGAATACAACCACGAGCAGTACTTC. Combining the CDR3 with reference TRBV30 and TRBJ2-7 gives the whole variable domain SQTIHQWPATLVQPVGSPLSLECTVEGTSNPNLYWYRQAAGRGLQLLFYSVGIGQISSEVPQNLSASRPQDRQFILSSKKLLLSDSGFYLCAWSEYNHEQYFGPGTRLTVT.

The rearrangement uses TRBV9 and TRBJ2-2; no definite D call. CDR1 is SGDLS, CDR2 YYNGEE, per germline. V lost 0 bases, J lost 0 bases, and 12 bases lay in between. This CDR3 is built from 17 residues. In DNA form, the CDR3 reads TGTGCCAGCAGCGTAGACGTAGGTCCCCCGAACACCGGGGAGCTGTTTTTT. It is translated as CASSVDVGPPNTGELFF.

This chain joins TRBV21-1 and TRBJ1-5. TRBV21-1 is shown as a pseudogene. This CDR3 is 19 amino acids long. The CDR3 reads CASSKERPNKRSLDQPQHF. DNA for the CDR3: TGTGCCAGCAGCAAAGAACGCCCGAACAAGAGGTCCCTCGATCAGCCCCAGCATTTT.

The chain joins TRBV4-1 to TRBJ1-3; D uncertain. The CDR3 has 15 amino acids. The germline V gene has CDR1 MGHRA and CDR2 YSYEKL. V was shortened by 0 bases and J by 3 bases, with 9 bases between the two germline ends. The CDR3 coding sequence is TGCGCCAGCAGCCAAGATCATGGCCTTGGAAACACCATATATTTT. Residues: CASSQDHGLGNTIYF.

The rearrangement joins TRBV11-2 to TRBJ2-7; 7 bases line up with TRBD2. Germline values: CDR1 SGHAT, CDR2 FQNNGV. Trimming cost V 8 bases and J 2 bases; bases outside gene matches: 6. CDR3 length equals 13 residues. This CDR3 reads CASSSGTTYEQYF. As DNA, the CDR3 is TGTGCCAGCTCGAGCGGGACCACCTACGAGCAGTACTTC.

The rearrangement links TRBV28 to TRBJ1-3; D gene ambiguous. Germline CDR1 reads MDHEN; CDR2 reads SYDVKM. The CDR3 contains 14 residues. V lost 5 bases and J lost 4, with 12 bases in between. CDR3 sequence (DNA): TGTGCCAGCAGTGGGGATGGAATCGGAAACACCATATATTTT. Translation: CASSGDGIGNTIYF.

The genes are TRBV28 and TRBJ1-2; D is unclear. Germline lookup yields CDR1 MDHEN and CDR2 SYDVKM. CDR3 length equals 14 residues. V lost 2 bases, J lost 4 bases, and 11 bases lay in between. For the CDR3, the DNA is TGTGCCAGCAGTTTAAAATATTCTGTCTATGGCTACACCTTC. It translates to CASSLKYSVYGYTF.

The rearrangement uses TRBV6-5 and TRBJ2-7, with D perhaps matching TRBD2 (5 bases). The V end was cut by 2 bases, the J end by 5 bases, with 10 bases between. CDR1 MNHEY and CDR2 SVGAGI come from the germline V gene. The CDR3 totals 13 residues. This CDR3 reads CASSYQSGNEQYF. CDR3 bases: TGTGCCAGCAGTTACCAGTCGGGGAACGAGCAGTACTTC.

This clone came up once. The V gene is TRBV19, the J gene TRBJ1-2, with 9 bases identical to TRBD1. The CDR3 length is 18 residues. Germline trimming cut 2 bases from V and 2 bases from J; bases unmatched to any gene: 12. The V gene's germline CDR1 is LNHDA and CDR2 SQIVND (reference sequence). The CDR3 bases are TGTGCCAGTAGTATACCACGACAGGGGGAGGCTCGGAACTATGGCTACACCTTC. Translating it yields CASSIPRQGEARNYGYTF.